These T cell receptor beta chains were read from a single sample in a study of T cells in Graves' hyperthyroidism and ophthalmopathy. Each CDR3 protein gets one entry after TCRdb re-called the multiplex PCR reads with MiXCR. The profile shows about 290,000 distinct CDR3 sequences, about 13% of them singletons. Sequenced sample: blood. These receptors were collected from a woman in her forties with Graves' hyperthyroidism. Both conserved end residues are part of each CDR3. Each record gives: clone size, J gene, D gene, V gene, CDR3 protein, CDR3 DNA. A D gene is named only where the DNA matches it firmly. Expanded clones are given a class, and other clones once, few, many or no size at all.

clone_size: -
j_call: TRBJ2-2
d_call: TRBD2
v_call: TRBV7-7
cdr3_aa: CASSLGPSGSYTGELFF
cdr3_nt: TGTGCTAGCAGCCTGGGTCCGAGCGGGAGTTACACCGGGGAGCTGTTTTTT

clone_size: many
j_call: TRBJ2-6
d_call: TRBD1
v_call: TRBV15
cdr3_aa: CATSGRTGSGANVLTF
cdr3_nt: TGTGCCACCAGCGGCCGGACAGGGTCGGGGGCCAACGTCCTGACTTTC

clone_size: -
j_call: TRBJ1-4
d_call: -
v_call: TRBV19
cdr3_aa: CASSQGSFNEKLFF
cdr3_nt: TGTGCCAGTAGTCAGGGGTCCTTTAATGAAAAACTGTTTTTT

clone_size: many
j_call: TRBJ1-2
d_call: TRBD1
v_call: TRBV28
cdr3_aa: CASKNQDRPGFGYTF
cdr3_nt: TGTGCCAGCAAAAACCAGGACAGGCCAGGATTTGGCTACACCTTC

clone_size: many
j_call: TRBJ2-1
d_call: -
v_call: TRBV28
cdr3_aa: CASTGDVGKGSYNEQFF
cdr3_nt: TGTGCCAGCACCGGGGATGTGGGAAAGGGCTCCTACAATGAGCAGTTCTTC

clone_size: many
j_call: TRBJ2-1
d_call: TRBD2
v_call: TRBV28
cdr3_aa: CASTLGGSSYNEQFF
cdr3_nt: TGTGCCAGCACCCTCGGCGGGAGCTCCTACAATGAGCAGTTCTTC

clone_size: many
j_call: TRBJ1-1
d_call: TRBD1
v_call: TRBV2
cdr3_aa: CASRGTGITEAFF
cdr3_nt: TGTGCCAGCAGGGGGACAGGGATAACTGAAGCTTTCTTT

clone_size: many
j_call: TRBJ2-7
d_call: TRBD2
v_call: TRBV9
cdr3_aa: CASSPRGLVYEQYF
cdr3_nt: TGTGCCAGCAGCCCACGGGGACTAGTTTACGAGCAGTACTTC

clone_size: -
j_call: TRBJ1-4
d_call: -
v_call: TRBV5-1
cdr3_aa: CASSLRVGTNEKLFF
cdr3_nt: TGCGCCAGCAGCCTCCGCGTTGGAACTAATGAAAAACTGTTTTTT

clone_size: -
j_call: TRBJ2-2
d_call: -
v_call: TRBV7-2
cdr3_aa: CASRPGRHTGELFF
cdr3_nt: TGTGCCAGCCGCCCGGGGAGACACACCGGGGAGCTGTTTTTT

clone_size: -
j_call: TRBJ2-3
d_call: TRBD1
v_call: TRBV29-1
cdr3_aa: CSVARYRGPTDTQYF
cdr3_nt: TGCAGCGTCGCCAGATACAGGGGACCCACAGATACGCAGTATTTT

clone_size: many
j_call: TRBJ1-2
d_call: -
v_call: TRBV2
cdr3_aa: CASSARDYGYTF
cdr3_nt: TGTGCCAGCAGTGCCAGGGACTATGGCTACACCTTC

clone_size: many
j_call: TRBJ1-1
d_call: -
v_call: TRBV20-1
cdr3_aa: CSVPDGTEAFF
cdr3_nt: TGCAGTGTACCAGATGGAACTGAAGCTTTCTTT

clone_size: many
j_call: TRBJ2-7
d_call: TRBD1
v_call: TRBV20-1
cdr3_aa: CSARAFQTGLEQYF
cdr3_nt: TGCAGTGCTAGAGCCTTTCAGACAGGGCTTGAGCAGTACTTC

clone_size: many
j_call: TRBJ1-1
d_call: -
v_call: TRBV9
cdr3_aa: CASSVGGQNTEAFF
cdr3_nt: TGTGCCAGCAGCGTAGGAGGGCAGAACACTGAAGCTTTCTTT

clone_size: -
j_call: TRBJ1-2
d_call: -
v_call: TRBV6-4
cdr3_aa: CASSEDRSPSYGYTF
cdr3_nt: TGTGCCAGCAGTGAAGACAGGTCGCCATCCTATGGCTACACCTTC

clone_size: many
j_call: TRBJ1-2
d_call: -
v_call: TRBV7-9
cdr3_aa: CASSPREGPYGYTF
cdr3_nt: TGTGCCAGCAGCCCAAGGGAGGGGCCCTATGGCTACACCTTC

clone_size: many
j_call: TRBJ2-2
d_call: TRBD2
v_call: TRBV7-8
cdr3_aa: CASSWGASGGTGELFF
cdr3_nt: TGTGCCAGCAGCTGGGGAGCTAGCGGGGGGACCGGGGAGCTGTTTTTT

clone_size: many
j_call: TRBJ1-5
d_call: -
v_call: TRBV3-1
cdr3_aa: CASSQDGNPRPQHF
cdr3_nt: TGTGCCAGCAGCCAAGATGGCAACCCTAGGCCCCAGCATTTT

clone_size: -
j_call: TRBJ2-5
d_call: TRBD2
v_call: TRBV28
cdr3_aa: CASSFRLSGLGRADQETQYF
cdr3_nt: TGTGCCAGCAGTTTTAGATTAAGCGGTCTCGGGAGGGCAGATCAAGAGACCCAGTACTTC

clone_size: many
j_call: TRBJ2-6
d_call: -
v_call: TRBV24-1
cdr3_aa: CASSGEGTGANVLTF
cdr3_nt: TGTGCCAGCTCCGGGGAAGGAACGGGGGCCAACGTCCTGACTTTC

clone_size: many
j_call: TRBJ2-5
d_call: -
v_call: TRBV28
cdr3_aa: CASSLIGSQETQYF
cdr3_nt: TGTGCCAGCAGTTTAATCGGCAGTCAAGAGACCCAGTACTTC

clone_size: many
j_call: TRBJ2-5
d_call: -
v_call: TRBV28
cdr3_aa: CATRRETQYF
cdr3_nt: TGTGCCACCCGACGGGAGACCCAGTACTTC

clone_size: many
j_call: TRBJ1-1
d_call: TRBD1
v_call: TRBV6-2/TRBV6-3
cdr3_aa: CASRDRGSGTEAFF
cdr3_nt: TGTGCCAGCAGGGACAGGGGAAGCGGCACTGAAGCTTTCTTT

clone_size: few
j_call: TRBJ2-7
d_call: -
v_call: TRBV19
cdr3_aa: CASSITELYEQYF
cdr3_nt: TGTGCCAGTAGTATAACGGAGCTCTACGAGCAGTACTTC